The 7 T cell receptor beta chains below all came from one sample that was sequenced in a study of blood T cell repertoires in COVID-19. Clones were read by immunoSEQ multiplex PCR, and TCRdb kept only the in-frame ones, dropping some. The repertoire has more than 60,000 clones, less than 90% of them found once; the top ten carry approximately 5.8%. Sequencing was carried out using peripheral blood. The receptors come from a man aged 60 to 69 with active or convalescent COVID-19.

CDR3: CASRRTGDSQETQYF. The CDR3, as DNA: TGCGCCAGCAGACGGACAGGGGACAGCCAAGAGACCCAGTACTTC. V usage is TRBV5-1 and J usage is TRBJ2-5; TRBD1 matches 9 bases. This CDR3 spans 15 amino acids. The V and J ends lost 5 bases and 1 base, in that order; junction bases with no gene match: 6. CDR1 and CDR2 from the germline V gene are SGHRS and YFSETQ.

The V gene is TRBV24-1, the J gene TRBJ2-5; 8 nucleotides line up with TRBD2. The V gene end was trimmed by 12 bases and the J gene end by 0 bases; junction bases not matched to a gene: 11. The CDR3 is made up of 15 amino acids. Germline CDR1 KGHDR, CDR2 SFDVKD. The CDR3 coding sequence is TGTGCCTCCCTCCTTTTAGCGGGGAACCAAGAGACCCAGTACTTC. It is translated as CASLLLAGNQETQYF.

This clone was counted between two and nine times. The chain links TRBV7-9 to TRBJ1-5; D unresolved. There are 17 residues in the CDR3. CDR1 and CDR2 from the germline V gene are SEHNR and FQNEAQ (reference sequence). Trimming cost V 2 bases and J 0 bases, with 14 bases left between them. CDR3 coding DNA: TGTGCCAGCAGCTTAAGGTCTCACAGCTATAGCAATCAGCCCCAGCATTTT. Translated: CASSLRSHSYSNQPQHF.

The genes are TRBV5-6 and TRBJ2-1; 9 bases agree with TRBD2. With 0 bases clipped from V and 10 bases from J, the junction kept 5 bases outside the gene matches. Germline CDR1 reads SGHDT; CDR2 reads YYEEEE. The CDR3 loop spans 14 amino acids. The CDR3, as DNA: TGTGCCAGCAGCTTGGCGGGTAGCGGGGGCGAGCAGTTCTTC. It encodes CASSLAGSGGEQFF.

The genes are TRBV5-1 and TRBJ1-2; D ambiguous. The germline V gene has CDR1 SGHRS and CDR2 YFSETQ. Deletions cut 4 bases from V and 6 bases from J, with 16 bases between. The CDR3 sequence is 14 residues long. CDR3 sequence (DNA): TGCGCCAGCAGCCGGGAGGTATCGCCAGATGGCTACACCTTC. Its translation: CASSREVSPDGYTF.

The chain employs TRBV2 and TRBJ1-3; no definite D call. The germline V gene encodes CDR1 SNHLY and CDR2 FYNNEI. CDR3 length: 14 amino acids. Trimming removed 6 bases at V and 0 bases at J, with 9 bases between. The CDR3 region has the DNA TGTGCCAGCAGGGAGGTCTTCTCTGGAAACACCATATATTTT. The encoded protein is CASREVFSGNTIYF.

V usage is TRBV10-3 and J usage is TRBJ2-7; D call uncertain. This CDR3 comprises 15 residues. V was cut by 0 bases and J by 2 bases, with 11 bases left in between. The germline V gene encodes CDR1 ENHRY and CDR2 SYGVKD. The CDR3 region has the DNA TGTGCCATCAGTGAGTCGAGTAGCAGAACCTACGAGCAGTACTTC. Residues: CAISESSSRTYEQYF.